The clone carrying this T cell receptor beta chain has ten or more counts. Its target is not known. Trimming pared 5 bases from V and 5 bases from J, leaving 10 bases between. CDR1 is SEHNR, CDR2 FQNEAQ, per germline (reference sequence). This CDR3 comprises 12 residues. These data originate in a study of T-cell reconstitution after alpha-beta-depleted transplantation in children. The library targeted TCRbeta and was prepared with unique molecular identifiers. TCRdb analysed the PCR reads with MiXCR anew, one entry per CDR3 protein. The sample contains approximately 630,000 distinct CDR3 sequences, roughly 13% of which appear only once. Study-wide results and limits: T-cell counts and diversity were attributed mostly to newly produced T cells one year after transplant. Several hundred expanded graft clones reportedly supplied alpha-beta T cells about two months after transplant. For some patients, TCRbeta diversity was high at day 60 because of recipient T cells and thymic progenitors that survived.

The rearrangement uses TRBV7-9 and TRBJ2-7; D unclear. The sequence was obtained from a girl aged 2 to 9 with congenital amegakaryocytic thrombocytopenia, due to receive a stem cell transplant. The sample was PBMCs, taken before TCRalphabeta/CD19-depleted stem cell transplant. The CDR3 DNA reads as TGTGCCAGCAGCGAAGGGCCTGACGAGCAGTACTTC. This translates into CASSEGPDEQYF.